This is a list of T cell receptor beta chains from one sample in a study of blood T cell repertoires in COVID-19. The table came from immunoSEQ multiplex PCR; TCRdb's copy has only in-frame clones and leaves some out. The sample shows approximately 260,000 clones, approximately 80% of them seen only once. Sample: peripheral blood. The receptors stem from an elderly woman with active or convalescent COVID-19. Each CDR3 is given with its conserved first and last residue. D genes are given only for firm matches.

cdr3_aa,d_call,v_call
CASSGTGDSPLHF,TRBD1,TRBV6-5
CASSLHPDSGQPQHF,-,TRBV11-2
CASSHSGLGLAGSTDTQYF,TRBD2,TRBV3-1/TRBV3-2
CASSQGQGPWPLHF,TRBD1,TRBV3-1/TRBV3-2
CASSPWQPGDTQYF,-,TRBV3-1/TRBV3-2
CASSPLPDSGTEAFF,-,TRBV4-2
CAITPRGGQQNTGELFF,-,TRBV10-3
CASSPGPETQYF,-,TRBV7-9
CASILRQDVEAFF,-,TRBV6-5
CASSFHSWTADEKLFF,-,TRBV11-2
CASSSGGFYGYTF,TRBD1,TRBV2
CASSLGFGQGGAEAFF,TRBD1,TRBV5-4
CASSLVIAGRTDTQYF,TRBD2,TRBV5-6
CASSVRLAGQGLGPGELFF,TRBD1,TRBV19
CASSLTSTTGSKDEQYF,-,TRBV5-1